This TCR beta chain was documented in a study of vaccination and CD4 T cells after COVID-19. Study information: Stimulation used overlapping spike peptides from SARS-CoV-2, HCoV-NL63, HCoV-OC43 and HCoV-229E.

Scientists ran DNA taken from cultured CD4+ T cells through the Oncomine TCR Beta short-read assay for sequencing. A single record per CDR3 protein comes from TCRdb applying MiXCR to the PCR reads. The repertoire holds about 18,000 distinct CDR3 sequences, with 53% as singletons. The length of the CDR3 is 15 residues. V gave up 2 bases and J gave up 4 bases; unmatched junction bases: 7. Germline CDR1 reads MDHEN; CDR2 reads SYDVKM. Treatment noted: approximately nine-day PBMC culture with coronavirus spike peptide pools or control peptides (ViraFEST assay). At days 3 and 7, half the medium was exchanged for fresh IL-2 medium. Concerning this clonotype itself: Its antigen is unknown.

This chain links TRBV28 with TRBJ1-2; 7 nucleotides align to TRBD1. This clonotype was sampled from a human donor who had recovered from COVID-19. Sequenced material: CD4+ T cells from blood, cultured in vitro, taken before SARS-CoV-2 vaccination. The CDR3 spells CASSLGTDPLYGYTF. The DNA of the CDR3 is TGTGCCAGCAGTTTAGGGACAGATCCACTCTATGGCTACACCTTC.